The 15 T cell receptor beta chains below were found in one sample sequenced in a study of cytomegalovirus exposure and HLA in healthy donors. The study ran its PCR with 60 Vbeta and 13 Jbeta primers. Profiled with immunoSEQ multiplex PCR; TCRdb holds only in-frame clones, not every one. Among approximately 150,000 clones listed, around four fifths were seen once. Sequencing was carried out using PBMCs. The receptor source for this set is a woman between 50 and 59 years old in good health and CMV-seropositive.

The V call is TRBV19, the J call TRBJ1-5; 11 positions match TRBD1. The germline V gene encodes CDR1 LNHDA and CDR2 SQIVND (reference sequence). CDR3 length equals 15 residues. V shed 5 bases and J 4 bases; nucleotides not matched to a gene: 4. The CDR3 region is CASSEGTGGNQPQHF. CDR3 DNA sequence: TGTGCCAGTAGTGAAGGGACAGGGGGGAATCAGCCCCAGCATTTT.

The chain is built from TRBV18 and TRBJ1-3; possible D gene TRBD1, 6 bases. Per the germline V gene, CDR1 is KGHSH and CDR2 is LQKENI. This CDR3 spans 15 amino acids. Trimming shortened V by 1 base and J by 1 base, and 8 bases separated the two germline ends. CDR3 bases: TGTGCCAGCTCACCACAACAGGGATCTGGAAACACCATATATTTT. Translating it yields CASSPQQGSGNTIYF.

The V gene is TRBV13, the J gene TRBJ1-2; D uncertain. This CDR3 has 13 amino acids. The V end was cut by 5 bases, the J end by 8 bases, with 15 bases between. CDR1 and CDR2 (germline): PRHDT, FYEKMQ (reference sequence). The CDR3 protein is CASSPHSDSGYTF. DNA of the CDR3: TGTGCCAGCAGCCCTCACTCCGATTCCGGCTACACCTTC.

The rearrangement uses TRBV19 and TRBJ1-1, with D unresolved. Per the germline V gene, CDR1 is LNHDA and CDR2 is SQIVND (reference sequence). The CDR3 spans 15 residues. The V and J ends lost 3 bases and 1 base respectively, with 12 bases between them. The DNA for the CDR3 is TGTGCCAGTAGTATTGATTGGCGGAGGAACACTGAAGCTTTCTTT. Its protein is CASSIDWRRNTEAFF.

DNA of the CDR3: TGTGCCAGCAGCATCGGGACAGCTCGTAACTATGGCTACACCTTC. The encoded protein is CASSIGTARNYGYTF. The chain has TRBV5-8 and TRBJ1-2, with 7 bases fitting TRBD1. The CDR3 contains 15 residues. CDR1 SGHTS and CDR2 YDEGEE come from the germline V gene. The trim removed 4 bases at V and 1 base at J, leaving 7 bases unmatched.

This chain links TRBV7-9 with TRBJ1-4; 7 nucleotides agree with TRBD1. V lost 4 bases and J lost 5; bases outside the gene matches: 7. Germline assignment: CDR1 SEHNR and CDR2 FQNEAQ (reference sequence). The CDR3 has 15 amino acids. The CDR3 coding sequence is TGTGCCAGCAGCTCACCGACAGGGTTAAATGAAAAACTGTTTTTT. It specifies CASSSPTGLNEKLFF. The full variable domain, rest sourced from reference TRBV7-9 and TRBJ1-4, is DTGVSQNPRHKITKRGQNVTFRCDPISEHNRLYWYRQTLGQGPEFLTYFQNEAQLEKSRLLSDRFSAERPKGSFSTLEIQRTEQGDSAMYLCASSSPTGLNEKLFFGSGTQLSVL.

V usage is TRBV30 and J usage is TRBJ2-1; D gene uncertain. Per germline, CDR1 GTSNPN and CDR2 SVGIG (reference sequence). With 3 bases removed from V and 0 bases from J, the gap between germline ends came to 6 bases. The CDR3 has 13 residues. For the CDR3, the DNA is TGTGCCTGGAGGCAGTCCTCCTACAATGAGCAGTTCTTC. As protein: CAWRQSSYNEQFF.

The sample holds one count of this clone. In nucleotides, the CDR3 is TGCAGCGTTGAGGGGGGGCGCAACTATGGCTACACCTTC. Translation: CSVEGGRNYGYTF. The chain is built from TRBV29-1 and TRBJ1-2, with D perhaps matching TRBD1 (6 bases). The length of the CDR3 is 13 residues. The V gene lost 3 bases and the J gene lost 2 bases, with 10 bases spanning the gap. The germline CDR1 and CDR2 sequences are SQVTM and ANQGSEA.

The rearrangement links TRBV5-6 to TRBJ2-2; possible D gene TRBD1, 5 bases. The CDR3 extends over 13 amino acids. The germline V and J ends were trimmed by 4 bases and 6 bases, with 10 bases remaining between them. Germline V CDR1 and CDR2: SGHDT, YYEEEE. The chain's CDR3 is CASSRTMPGELFF. The CDR3 DNA sequence: TGTGCCAGCAGCCGGACAATGCCCGGGGAGCTGTTTTTT.

This rearrangement joins TRBV2 to TRBJ2-2; tentatively, D is TRBD2 (5 bases). Trimming cost V 6 bases and J 0 bases, with 11 bases left between them. This CDR3 region has 15 residues. Germline CDR1 SNHLY, CDR2 FYNNEI. The CDR3 sequence is CASRPTGANTGELFF. For the CDR3, the DNA is TGTGCCAGCAGACCCACCGGGGCGAACACCGGGGAGCTGTTTTTT.

This clone showed up just a few times. V and J are TRBV5-4 and TRBJ2-1; no clear D gene. The CDR3 totals 13 residues. Deletions cut 0 bases from V and 8 bases from J, with 9 bases between. Looked up from germline, CDR1 is SGHNT and CDR2 is YYREEE (reference sequence). CDR3 coding DNA: TGTGCCAGCAGCTTGGAGCGCATCCATGAGCAGTTCTTC. Translation gives CASSLERIHEQFF. Looking up the rest from reference TRBV5-4 and TRBJ2-1 gives the full variable domain: ETGVTQSPTHLIKTRGQQVTLRCSSQSGHNTVSWYQQALGQGPQFIFQYYREEENGRGNFPPRFSGLQFPNYSSELNVNALELDDSALYLCASSLERIHEQFFGPGTRLTVL.

J is TRBJ2-2 and V is TRBV10-1; TRBD1 matches 9 bases. V lost 6 bases to trimming and J lost 7 bases; unmatched junction nucleotides: 6. Germline-derived CDR1 and CDR2 are WNHNN and SYGVQD (reference sequence). The CDR3 covers 14 residues. The CDR3 spells CASSLQGADGELFF. The CDR3 DNA sequence: TGCGCCAGCAGCCTACAGGGGGCGGACGGGGAGCTGTTTTTT.

The J gene is TRBJ2-7, the V gene TRBV6-1; 10 nucleotides agree with TRBD1. The CDR3 extends over 15 amino acids. Unmatched junction bases numbered 6, after V lost 5 bases and J lost 2 bases. Germline-derived CDR1 and CDR2 are MNHNS and SASEGT. The CDR3 loop is CASSIRDRGPYEQYF. The CDR3 region has the DNA TGTGCCAGCAGTATCCGGGACAGGGGCCCCTACGAGCAGTACTTC.

The chain combines TRBV5-6 with TRBJ2-5; TRBD2 matches at 8 bases. CDR1 and CDR2 from the germline V gene are SGHDT and YYEEEE. This CDR3 has 14 residues. Germline trimming cut 4 bases from V and 4 bases from J; bases unmatched to any gene: 6. CDR3 residues: CASSPLAGRETQYF. Written as DNA, the CDR3 is TGTGCCAGCAGCCCTCTAGCGGGCCGAGAGACCCAGTACTTC.

For this clone: At one of its ends the junction is not consistent with the germline gene, which may arise from a read error. The CDR3 loop reads CASGLGRGDTQYF. The CDR3 DNA follows: TGCGCCAGCGGCTTGGGACGGGGGGATACGCAGTATTTT. The chain uses TRBV5-1 and TRBJ2-3, with D maybe TRBD2 (6 bases). Germline V gene lookup returns CDR1 SGHRS and CDR2 YFSETQ. The CDR3 spans 13 residues.